The T cell receptor beta chain described here comes from a study of control samples from healthy donors and cancer patients. The method was immunoSEQ multiplex PCR; TCRdb's version includes in-frame clones alone and lacks a portion of them. The profile shows fewer than 200,000 clones, about 90% of them singletons. The ends lost 4 bases at V and 1 base at J; junction bases unmatched: 4. CDR1 and CDR2 (germline): SGHRS, YFSETQ. The CDR3 is 15 amino acids. Sequencing was carried out using blood. The receptor's source is a woman aged 45-60 years in good health. V gene TRBV5-1 combines with J gene TRBJ2-3; 9 bases match TRBD1. In DNA form, the CDR3 reads TGCGCCAGCAGCACGGGACAGGGAGGCACAGATACGCAGTATTTT. Protein product: CASSTGQGGTDTQYF.